One sample yielded the 24 T cell receptor beta chains listed below, sequenced in a study of T cells in Graves' hyperthyroidism and ophthalmopathy. Researchers amplified the TCR beta CDR3 regions from RNA transcripts. First-round RT-PCR of the TCR CDR3 relied on the HTBI primer set. TCRdb ran MiXCR on the multiplex PCR reads and lists one entry per CDR3 protein. The sample consists of about 130,000 distinct CDR3 sequences, around 20% of them appearing once. The sequenced sample consisted of blood. The receptors here all came from a woman in her forties or fifties with Graves' hyperthyroidism that later progressed to Graves' ophthalmopathy.

The gene calls are TRBV6-1 and TRBJ1-5; 9 bases map to TRBD1. Germline CDR1 MNHNS, CDR2 SASEGT. CDR3 length: 13 residues. Trimming at V came to 10 bases and at J to 4 bases, leaving 5 bases not matched to a gene. CDR3 sequence (DNA): TGTGCCACCCGGGACAGGGAGAATCAGCCCCAGCATTTT. Amino acids: CATRDRENQPQHF.

This clonotype was seen ten or more times. The rearrangement joins TRBV3-1 to TRBJ2-1, with D maybe TRBD2 (5 bases). This CDR3 comprises 14 residues. CDR1 is LGHDT, CDR2 YNNKEL, per germline (reference sequence). With 4 bases removed from V and 7 bases from J, the gap between germline ends came to 14 bases. CDR3 in DNA: TGTGCCAGCAGCCCGAGGGATCTCGGGAATGAGCAGTTCTTC. This encodes CASSPRDLGNEQFF.

The table lists this clonotype with many counts. This chain joins TRBV11-2 and TRBJ2-3; 14 bases line up with TRBD2. Germline V gene lookup returns CDR1 SGHAT and CDR2 FQNNGV. The V segment lost 4 bases and the J segment 11 bases; nucleotides outside the gene matches: 5. This CDR3 has 14 amino acids. CDR3 region: CASSSGLAGAMQYF. The CDR3 DNA follows: TGTGCCAGCAGCTCGGGACTAGCGGGAGCTATGCAGTATTTT.

This clonotype was counted between two and nine times. This may be a read error: a much more frequent sequence differs by one nucleotide. This chain joins TRBV5-1 and TRBJ1-1, with D possibly matching TRBD1 (5 bases). The CDR3 totals 14 residues. Germline V gene lookup returns CDR1 SGHRS and CDR2 YFSETQ. V was clipped by 1 base and J by 5 bases, with 12 bases between them. The CDR3 sequence is CASSLFARGTEAFF. The CDR3 region has the DNA TGCGCCAGCAGCTTGTTTGCCCGGGGGACTGAAGCTTTCTTT.

This clonotype was found many times. This chain joins TRBV27 and TRBJ2-6; TRBD2 is a possible D gene (5 bases). Germline CDR1 is MNHEY and CDR2 is SMNVEV (reference sequence). This CDR3 contains 16 residues. V was trimmed by 2 bases and J by 4 bases, leaving 12 bases between them. The CDR3 sequence is CASSLTGWTGANVLTF. For the CDR3, the DNA is TGTGCCAGCAGTTTAACGGGGTGGACGGGGGCCAACGTCCTGACTTTC.

This clonotype was seen a single time. The rearrangement joins TRBV27 to TRBJ2-7, with TRBD1 matching over 7 bases. Germline V gene lookup returns CDR1 MNHEY and CDR2 SMNVEV (reference sequence). V was pared by 6 bases and J by 7 bases, with 9 bases of the junction left unmatched. This CDR3 spans 13 amino acids. The CDR3 DNA sequence: TGTGCCAGCAGAGAGGGGGCAGGGATGGAGCAGTACTTC. Its protein is CASREGAGMEQYF.

This clonotype was observed at least ten times. This chain connects TRBV3-1 to TRBJ2-7, with D tentatively TRBD1 or TRBD2 (5 bases each). Germline assignment: CDR1 LGHDT and CDR2 YNNKEL (reference sequence). CDR3 length: 13 residues. V gave up 4 bases and J gave up 3 bases, with 10 bases separating them. The CDR3 region has the DNA TGTGCCAGCAGCCTCGGTGGGGGCTACGAGCAGTACTTC. Translated: CASSLGGGYEQYF.

V gene TRBV30 combines with J gene TRBJ1-1; no definite D call. Trimming left V 1 base short and J 1 base short, with 10 bases between. Germline V gene sequence: CDR1 GTSNPN, CDR2 SVGIG (reference sequence). The CDR3 consists of 14 residues. The CDR3 reads CAWSGGPENTEAFF. In DNA, the CDR3 is TGTGCCTGGAGTGGAGGGCCTGAGAACACTGAAGCTTTCTTT.

CDR3 coding DNA: TGTGCCAGCAGTTTATCGGGGGGTCTGCGGAATCAGCCCCAGCATTTT. The encoded protein is CASSLSGGLRNQPQHF. V and J are TRBV27 and TRBJ1-5; D might be TRBD1 (5 bases). The length of the CDR3 is 16 residues. Germline V lookup: CDR1 MNHEY, CDR2 SMNVEV (reference sequence). The germline V and J ends were trimmed by 0 bases and 4 bases, with 13 bases remaining between them.

This clonotype was counted many times. This chain links TRBV2 with TRBJ2-5; tentative D call: TRBD1 (7 bases). The V end lost 6 bases, the J end lost 9 bases, and 17 bases lay between the germline ends. The CDR3 loop spans 13 amino acids. Per germline, CDR1 SNHLY and CDR2 FYNNEI. CDR3 sequence (DNA): TGTGCCAGCAGGCGAGCGGTCAGGGGGGCCCAGTACTTC. Translating gives CASRRAVRGAQYF.

In this sample, this clonotype turned up many times. V and J are TRBV5-1 and TRBJ2-5; possible D gene TRBD1, 5 bases. Trimming removed 6 bases from V and 5 bases from J, with 20 bases in between. The length of the CDR3 is 15 residues. CDR1 is SGHRS, CDR2 YFSETQ, per germline. CDR3 DNA: TGCGCCAGCACCGTGGGGCCGGACGGTTGGGAGACCCAGTACTTC. It specifies CASTVGPDGWETQYF.

This chain joins TRBV6-2 or TRBV6-3 and TRBJ2-5, with D perhaps matching TRBD2 (5 bases). Trimming took off 8 bases at V and 5 bases at J, with 21 bases between the two ends. This CDR3 has 15 amino acids. Germline-derived CDR1 and CDR2 are MNHEY and SVGEGT. The CDR3 DNA sequence: TGTGCCAGCCAACCACCCGCGGGTAGAGGGGAGACCCAGTACTTC. It encodes CASQPPAGRGETQYF.

This clonotype was detected ten times or more. This sequence joins TRBV7-8 and TRBJ2-1; TRBD2 matches at 12 bases. The CDR3 is 17 residues long. Germline V gives CDR1 SGHVS, CDR2 FQNEAQ. With 5 bases clipped from V and 0 bases from J, the junction kept 5 bases outside the gene matches. The CDR3 loop reads CASSPLTSGSSYNEQFF. The CDR3, as DNA: TGTGCCAGCAGCCCATTGACTAGCGGGAGCTCCTACAATGAGCAGTTCTTC.

This clonotype was found many times. This sequence joins TRBV2 and TRBJ2-7; D gene uncertain. CDR1 and CDR2 (germline): SNHLY, FYNNEI. This CDR3 region has 12 residues. The V and J ends lost 0 bases and 6 bases respectively, with 6 bases between them. This CDR3 reads CASSEAGSEQYF. CDR3 DNA: TGTGCCAGCAGTGAAGCGGGGTCCGAGCAGTACTTC.

This clonotype was observed at least ten times. The gene calls are TRBV11-2 and TRBJ1-6; TRBD1 matches at 9 bases. The germline gives CDR1 SGHAT, CDR2 FQNNGV. This CDR3 comprises 16 residues. J was trimmed by 5 bases and V by 2 bases; bases with no gene match: 4. DNA for the CDR3: TGTGCCAGCAGCTTACTTGGGACAGGGAATAATTCACCCCTCCACTTT. This codes for CASSLLGTGNNSPLHF.

The CDR3 DNA sequence: TGTGCCAGCAGCTTTGGGCTAGCGGGAGTTGGGCTGGAGTACGAGCAGTACTTC. The encoded protein is CASSFGLAGVGLEYEQYF. The J gene is TRBJ2-7, the V gene TRBV5-6; 10 bases are a match to TRBD2. V gave up 2 bases and J gave up 4 bases; unmatched junction bases: 15. Germline V gene sequence: CDR1 SGHDT, CDR2 YYEEEE. The CDR3 totals 18 residues.

This clonotype has ten or more counts. V gene TRBV5-1 combines with J gene TRBJ2-5; 10 bases agree with TRBD1. The V gene end was trimmed by 2 bases and the J gene end by 5 bases; junction bases not matched to a gene: 6. The germline CDR1 and CDR2 sequences are SGHRS and YFSETQ. This CDR3 contains 15 residues. The CDR3 here is CASSFSTGGGETQYF. As DNA, the CDR3 is TGCGCCAGCAGCTTTTCGACAGGGGGCGGGGAGACCCAGTACTTC.

The V and J genes are TRBV20-1 and TRBJ1-4, with TRBD1 matching 7 bases. The CDR3 has 14 amino acids. Germline CDR1 reads DFQATT; CDR2 reads SNEGSKA (reference sequence). V shed 3 bases, J shed 0 bases, and the junction held 1 base outside the gene matches. Written as DNA, the CDR3 is TGCAGTGCTAGGGGGACAGCAACTAATGAAAAACTGTTTTTT. Encoded protein: CSARGTATNEKLFF.

This clonotype was picked up many times. The chain combines TRBV3-1 with TRBJ2-5; D perhaps matches TRBD2 (5 bases). Trimming removed 0 bases from V and 5 bases from J, with 13 bases in between. Per the germline V gene, CDR1 is LGHDT and CDR2 is YNNKEL (reference sequence). The CDR3 has 15 amino acids. The CDR3 loop reads CASSQDPMRAETQYF. The CDR3 DNA reads as TGTGCCAGCAGCCAAGATCCAATGAGGGCGGAGACCCAGTACTTC.

This clonotype was seen ten or more times. The genes are TRBV7-9 and TRBJ2-7; TRBD1 is a possible D gene (6 bases). The CDR3 is 12 amino acids. Germline assignment: CDR1 SEHNR and CDR2 FQNEAQ (reference sequence). V dropped 7 bases and J dropped 5 bases, with 12 bases sitting between them. Here the CDR3 reads CASTGQWDEQYF. The CDR3 DNA reads as TGTGCCAGCACCGGACAGTGGGACGAGCAGTACTTC.

The V gene is TRBV7-9, the J gene TRBJ2-7; 9 bases agree with TRBD2. This CDR3 is 14 amino acids long. Germline V gene sequence: CDR1 SEHNR, CDR2 FQNEAQ (reference sequence). The ends lost 2 bases at V and 7 bases at J; junction bases unmatched: 6. The CDR3 region has the DNA TGTGCCAGCAGCTTAAGTAGCGGGAGTTGGGAGCAGTACTTC. This encodes CASSLSSGSWEQYF.

The chain combines TRBV7-9 with TRBJ1-1; no firm D call. From germline, CDR1 is SEHNR and CDR2 FQNEAQ (reference sequence). Trimming took 0 bases from V and 5 from J, leaving 13 bases between them. This CDR3 spans 15 amino acids. The CDR3 DNA is TGTGCCAGCAGCTTAGCGGGGAAAGGGAAAACTGAAGCTTTCTTT. This gives the protein CASSLAGKGKTEAFF.

V is TRBV14 and J is TRBJ2-1; D is uncertain. Germline values: CDR1 SGHDN, CDR2 FVKESK. CDR3 length equals 12 residues. V was shortened by 1 base and J by 8 bases, with 6 bases between the two germline ends. The CDR3 DNA follows: TGTGCCAGCAGCCAAGGATTGTATGAGCAGTTCTTC. Amino acids: CASSQGLYEQFF.

The chain combines TRBV2 with TRBJ1-5, with 9 positions matching TRBD1. The CDR3 contains 15 residues. Germline V gene lookup returns CDR1 SNHLY and CDR2 FYNNEI. J was trimmed by 6 bases and V by 6 bases; bases with no gene match: 9. The CDR3 DNA reads as TGTGCCAGCAGGGCCCTCGGACAGGGGAGTCAGCCCCAGCATTTT. The encoded protein is CASRALGQGSQPQHF.